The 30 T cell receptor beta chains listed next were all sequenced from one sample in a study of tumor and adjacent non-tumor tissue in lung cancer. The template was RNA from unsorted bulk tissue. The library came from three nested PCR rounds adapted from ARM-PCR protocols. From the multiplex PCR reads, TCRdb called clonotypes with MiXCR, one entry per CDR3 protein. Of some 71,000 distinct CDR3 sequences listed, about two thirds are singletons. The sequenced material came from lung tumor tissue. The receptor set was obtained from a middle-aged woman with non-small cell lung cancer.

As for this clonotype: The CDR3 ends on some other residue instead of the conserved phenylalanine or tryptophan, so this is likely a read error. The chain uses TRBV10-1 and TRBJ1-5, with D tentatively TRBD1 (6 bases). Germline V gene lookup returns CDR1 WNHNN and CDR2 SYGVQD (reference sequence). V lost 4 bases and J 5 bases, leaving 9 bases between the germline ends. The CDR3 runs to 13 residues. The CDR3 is CASSADRYQPQHS. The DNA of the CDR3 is TGCGCCAGCAGTGCGGACAGATATCAGCCCCAGCATTCT.

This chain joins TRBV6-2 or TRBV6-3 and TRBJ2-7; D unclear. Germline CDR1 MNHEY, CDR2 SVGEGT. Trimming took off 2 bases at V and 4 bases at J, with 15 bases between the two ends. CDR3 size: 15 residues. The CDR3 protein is CASSYRSGTGYEQYF. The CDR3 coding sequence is TGTGCCAGCAGTTACCGCAGTGGCACTGGTTACGAGCAGTACTTC.

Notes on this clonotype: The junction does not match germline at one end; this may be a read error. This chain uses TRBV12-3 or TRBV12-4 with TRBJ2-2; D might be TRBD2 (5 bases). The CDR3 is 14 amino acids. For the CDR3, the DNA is TGTGCCAGCAGCTCGATAGCGAACACCGGGGAGCTGTTCTTT. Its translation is CASSSIANTGELFF.

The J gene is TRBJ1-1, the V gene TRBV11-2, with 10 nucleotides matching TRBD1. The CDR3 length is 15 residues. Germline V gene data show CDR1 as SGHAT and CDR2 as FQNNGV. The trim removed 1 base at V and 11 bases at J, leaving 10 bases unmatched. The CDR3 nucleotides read TGTGCCAGCAGCTTAGGCGTGGGGCCGGGACAGGGGGCTTTCTTT. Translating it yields CASSLGVGPGQGAFF.

In nucleotides, the CDR3 is TGCAGTGCTAGGAAGGCTAGCGGGGGATCGGAACTACAGCAGTACTTC. Protein product: CSARKASGGSELQQYF. V usage is TRBV20-1 and J usage is TRBJ2-7; 10 bases agree with TRBD2. Germline values: CDR1 DFQATT, CDR2 SNEGSKA (reference sequence). The CDR3 runs to 16 residues. After removal of 3 bases from V and 8 bases from J, the junction contained 16 bases not matched to a gene.

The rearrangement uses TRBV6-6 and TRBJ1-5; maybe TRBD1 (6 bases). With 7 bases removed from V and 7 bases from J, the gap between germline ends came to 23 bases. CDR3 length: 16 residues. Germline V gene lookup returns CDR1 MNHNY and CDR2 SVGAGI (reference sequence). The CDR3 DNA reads TGTGCCAGCAACCAAGAAGAGGGGGGTCCAAGGCAGCCCCAGCATTTT. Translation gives CASNQEEGGPRQPQHF.

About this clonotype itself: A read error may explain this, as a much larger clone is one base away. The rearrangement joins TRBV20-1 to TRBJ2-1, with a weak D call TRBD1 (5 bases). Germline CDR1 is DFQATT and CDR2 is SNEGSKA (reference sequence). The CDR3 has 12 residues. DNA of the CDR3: TGCACTGCTAGGGGCAGGGCTGGGGAGCAGTTCTTC. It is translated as CTARGRAGEQFF.

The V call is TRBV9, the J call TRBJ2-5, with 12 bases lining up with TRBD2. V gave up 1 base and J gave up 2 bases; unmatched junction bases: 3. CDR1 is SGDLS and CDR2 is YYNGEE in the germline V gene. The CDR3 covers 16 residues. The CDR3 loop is CASSVTSGRLQETQYF. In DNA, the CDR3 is TGTGCCAGCAGCGTAACTAGCGGGAGGTTACAAGAGACCCAGTACTTC.

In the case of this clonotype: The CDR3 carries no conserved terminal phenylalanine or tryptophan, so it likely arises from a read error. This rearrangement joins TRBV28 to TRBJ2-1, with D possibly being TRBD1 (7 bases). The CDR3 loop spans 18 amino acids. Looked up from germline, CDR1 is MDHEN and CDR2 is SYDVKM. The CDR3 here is CASSLFSYRGGFYNEQFI. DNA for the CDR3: TGTGCCAGCAGTTTGTTCTCATACAGGGGAGGATTCTACAACGAGCAGTTCATC.

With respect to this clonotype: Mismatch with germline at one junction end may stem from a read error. CDR3 sequence: CASRRSLNTRELFF. Written as DNA, the CDR3 is TGTGCCAGCCGCAGGTCCCTAAACACCAGGGAGCTGTTTTTT. The rearrangement links TRBV11-2 to TRBJ2-2; no definite D call. This CDR3 contains 14 residues. Germline CDR1 is SGHAT and CDR2 is FQNNGV.

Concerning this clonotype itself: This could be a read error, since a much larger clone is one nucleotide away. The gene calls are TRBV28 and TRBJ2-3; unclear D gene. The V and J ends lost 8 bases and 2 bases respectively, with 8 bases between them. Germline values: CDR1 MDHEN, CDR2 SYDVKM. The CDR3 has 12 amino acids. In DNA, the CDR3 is TGTGCCAGCGGCAGAAACACAGATACGCAGTATTTT. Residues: CASGRNTDTQYF.

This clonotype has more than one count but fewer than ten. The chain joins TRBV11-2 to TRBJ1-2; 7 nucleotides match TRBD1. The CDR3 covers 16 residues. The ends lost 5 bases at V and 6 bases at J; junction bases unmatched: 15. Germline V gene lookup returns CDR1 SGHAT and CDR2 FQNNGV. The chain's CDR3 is CASSLTDRRRMNGYTF. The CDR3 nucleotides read TGTGCCAGCAGCCTGACGGACAGGAGGCGGATGAATGGCTACACCTTC. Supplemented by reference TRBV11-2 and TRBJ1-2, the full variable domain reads EAGVAQSPRYKIIEKRQSVAFWCNPISGHATLYWYQQILGQGPKLLIQFQNNGVVDDSQLPKDRFSAERLKGVDSTLKIQPAKLEDSAVYLCASSLTDRRRMNGYTFGSGTRLTVV.

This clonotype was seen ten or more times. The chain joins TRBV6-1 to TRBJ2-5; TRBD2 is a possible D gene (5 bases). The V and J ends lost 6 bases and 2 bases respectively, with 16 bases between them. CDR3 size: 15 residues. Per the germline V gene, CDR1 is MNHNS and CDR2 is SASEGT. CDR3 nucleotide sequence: TGTGCCAGCAGGAGAGGACCCGAGGGACAAGAGACCCAGTACTTC. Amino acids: CASRRGPEGQETQYF.

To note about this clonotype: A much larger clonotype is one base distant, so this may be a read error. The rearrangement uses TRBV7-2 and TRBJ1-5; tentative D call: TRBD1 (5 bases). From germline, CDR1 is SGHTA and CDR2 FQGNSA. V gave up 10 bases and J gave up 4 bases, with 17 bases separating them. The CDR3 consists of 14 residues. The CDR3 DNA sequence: TGTGCCAACGGGCCCGGGGCCCCGAATCAGCCCCAGCATTTT. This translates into CANGPGAPNQPQHF.

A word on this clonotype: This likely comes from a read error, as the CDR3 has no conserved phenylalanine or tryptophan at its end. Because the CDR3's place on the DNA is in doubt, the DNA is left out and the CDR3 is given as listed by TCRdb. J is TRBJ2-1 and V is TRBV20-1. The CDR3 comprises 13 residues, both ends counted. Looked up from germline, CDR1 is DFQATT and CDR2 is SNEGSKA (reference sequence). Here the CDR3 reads CSASGPHGNEQLI.

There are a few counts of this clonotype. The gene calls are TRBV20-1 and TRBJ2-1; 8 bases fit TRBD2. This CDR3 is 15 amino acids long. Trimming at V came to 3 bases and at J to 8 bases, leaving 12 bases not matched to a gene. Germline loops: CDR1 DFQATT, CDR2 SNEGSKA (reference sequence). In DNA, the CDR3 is TGCAGTGCTAGTGATACGGGAGGGGGTGGCTATGAGCAGTTCTTC. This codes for CSASDTGGGGYEQFF.

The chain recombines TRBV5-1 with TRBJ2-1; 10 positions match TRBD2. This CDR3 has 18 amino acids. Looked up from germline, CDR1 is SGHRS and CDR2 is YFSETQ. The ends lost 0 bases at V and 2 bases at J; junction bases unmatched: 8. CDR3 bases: TGCGCCAGCAGCTTGGATTCTCAAGCGGGAGGGCCCTACAATGAGCAGTTCTTC. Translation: CASSLDSQAGGPYNEQFF.

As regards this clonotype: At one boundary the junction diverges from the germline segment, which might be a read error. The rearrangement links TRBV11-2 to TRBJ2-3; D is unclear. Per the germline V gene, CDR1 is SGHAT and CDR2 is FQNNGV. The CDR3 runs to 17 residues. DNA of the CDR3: TGTGCCAGCAACCTGAGCATGGCGCGAGGTGGCACAGATACGCAGTGTTTT. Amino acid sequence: CASNLSMARGGTDTQCF.

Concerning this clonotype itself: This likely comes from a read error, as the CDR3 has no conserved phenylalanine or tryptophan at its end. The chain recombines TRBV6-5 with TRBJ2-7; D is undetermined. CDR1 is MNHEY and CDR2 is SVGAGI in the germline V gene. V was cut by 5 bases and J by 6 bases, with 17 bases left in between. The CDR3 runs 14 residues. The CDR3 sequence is CASSHYRSASEQYL. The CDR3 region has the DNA TGTGCCAGCAGTCACTACCGGTCTGCCTCCGAGCAGTACCTC.

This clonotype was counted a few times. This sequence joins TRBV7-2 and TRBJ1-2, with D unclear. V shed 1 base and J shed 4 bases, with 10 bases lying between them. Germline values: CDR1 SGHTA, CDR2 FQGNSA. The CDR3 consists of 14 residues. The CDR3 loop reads CASSLGGRGYGYTF. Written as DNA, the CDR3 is TGTGCCAGCAGCTTAGGGGGTCGTGGCTATGGCTACACCTTC.

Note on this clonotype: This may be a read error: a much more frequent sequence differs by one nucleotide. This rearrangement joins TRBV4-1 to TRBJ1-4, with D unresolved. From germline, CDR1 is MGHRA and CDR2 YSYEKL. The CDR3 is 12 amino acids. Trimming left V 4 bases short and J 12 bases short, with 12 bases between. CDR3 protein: CASSRQNGELFF. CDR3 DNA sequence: TGCGCCAGCAGCCGACAAAATGGAGAACTGTTTTTT.

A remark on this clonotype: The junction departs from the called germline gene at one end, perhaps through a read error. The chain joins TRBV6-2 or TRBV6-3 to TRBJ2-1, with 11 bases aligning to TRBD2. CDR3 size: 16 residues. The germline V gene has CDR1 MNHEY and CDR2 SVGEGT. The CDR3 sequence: CTSSNRLAGNPNEHVF. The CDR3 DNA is TGTACCAGCAGTAACAGACTAGCGGGAAATCCCAATGAGCACGTCTTC.

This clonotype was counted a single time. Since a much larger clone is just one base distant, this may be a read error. CDR3 loop: CATSRIDSAFRDTQCF. CDR3 nucleotide sequence: TGTGCCACCAGCAGAATTGATAGCGCGTTTAGAGATACGCAGTGTTTT. This chain uses TRBV15 with TRBJ2-3, with D maybe TRBD2 (5 bases). The germline gives CDR1 LNHNV, CDR2 YYDKDF (reference sequence). The CDR3 sequence is 16 residues long.

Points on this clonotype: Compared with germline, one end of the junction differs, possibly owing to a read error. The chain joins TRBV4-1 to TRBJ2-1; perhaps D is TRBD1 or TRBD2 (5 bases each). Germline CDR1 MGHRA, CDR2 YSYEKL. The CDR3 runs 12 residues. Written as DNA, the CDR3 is TGCGCCAGCAGCCCGAGGGGCCATCCGCAGTTATTC. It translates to CASSPRGHPQLF.

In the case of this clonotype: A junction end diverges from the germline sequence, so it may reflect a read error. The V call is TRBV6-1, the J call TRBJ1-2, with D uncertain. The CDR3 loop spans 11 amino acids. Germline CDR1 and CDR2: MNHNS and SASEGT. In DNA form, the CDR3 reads TGTGCCAGCAGTGTAATGACTCCAGCCAAGTTC. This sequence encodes CASSVMTPAKF.

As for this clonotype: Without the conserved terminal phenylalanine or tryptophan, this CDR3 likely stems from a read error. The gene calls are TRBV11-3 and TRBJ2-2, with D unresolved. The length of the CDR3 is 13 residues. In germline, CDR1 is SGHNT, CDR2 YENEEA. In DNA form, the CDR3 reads TGTGCCAGCGGCTTAGCAGGCCACGGGGAGCTGTTTATT. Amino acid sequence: CASGLAGHGELFI.

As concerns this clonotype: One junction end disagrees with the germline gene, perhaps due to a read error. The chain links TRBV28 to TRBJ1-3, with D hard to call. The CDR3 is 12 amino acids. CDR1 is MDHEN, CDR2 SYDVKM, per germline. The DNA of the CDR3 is TGTGCCAGCGGGGTAGATGGAAACATCATATATTTT. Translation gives CASGVDGNIIYF.

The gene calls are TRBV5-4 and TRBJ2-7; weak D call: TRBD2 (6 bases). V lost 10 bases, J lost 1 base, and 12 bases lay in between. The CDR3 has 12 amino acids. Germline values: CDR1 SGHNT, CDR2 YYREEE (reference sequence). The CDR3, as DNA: TGTGCCTTACGGGACTGGTCCTACGAGCAGTACTTC. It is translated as CALRDWSYEQYF. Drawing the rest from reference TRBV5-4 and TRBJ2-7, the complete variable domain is ETGVTQSPTHLIKTRGQQVTLRCSSQSGHNTVSWYQQALGQGPQFIFQYYREEENGRGNFPPRFSGLQFPNYSSELNVNALELDDSALYLCALRDWSYEQYFGPGTRLTVT.

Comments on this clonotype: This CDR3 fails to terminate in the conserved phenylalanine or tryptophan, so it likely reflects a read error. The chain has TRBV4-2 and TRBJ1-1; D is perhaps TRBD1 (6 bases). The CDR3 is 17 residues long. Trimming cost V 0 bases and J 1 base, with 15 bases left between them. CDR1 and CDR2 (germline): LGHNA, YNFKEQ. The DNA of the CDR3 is TGTGCCAGCAGCCAAGATATAGGGGGTGAAGGGAACACTGAAGCTTTCTAT. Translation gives CASSQDIGGEGNTEAFY.

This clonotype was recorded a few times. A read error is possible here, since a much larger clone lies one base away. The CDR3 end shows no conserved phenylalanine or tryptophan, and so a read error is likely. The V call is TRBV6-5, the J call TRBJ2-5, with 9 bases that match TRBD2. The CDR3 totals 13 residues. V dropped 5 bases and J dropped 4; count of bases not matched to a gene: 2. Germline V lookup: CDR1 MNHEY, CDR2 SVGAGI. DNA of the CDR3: TGTGCCAGCAGTCGTAGCGGGGGAGAGACCCAGTACCTC. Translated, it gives CASSRSGGETQYL.